This passage covers 24 T cell receptor beta chains from one sample sequenced in a study of blood T cell repertoires in COVID-19. This table comes from immunoSEQ multiplex PCR, and its TCRdb copy is limited to in-frame clones, with some not included. The sample shows about 240,000 clones, 75% to 85% of them seen only once. The sequenced material came from peripheral blood. Every receptor here comes from a woman aged 60-75 years with active or convalescent COVID-19.

The J gene is TRBJ2-2, the V gene TRBV7-9; D is undetermined. V lost 2 bases and J lost 6, with 7 bases in between. The CDR3 has 13 amino acids. In germline, CDR1 is SEHNR, CDR2 FQNEAQ (reference sequence). The CDR3 region is CASSLLLAGELFF. The CDR3 DNA sequence: TGTGCCAGCAGCTTACTTCTAGCCGGGGAGCTGTTTTTT.

The J gene is TRBJ2-5, the V gene TRBV19; D might be TRBD1 (6 bases). The CDR3 extends over 13 amino acids. The germline gives CDR1 LNHDA, CDR2 SQIVND (reference sequence). V lost 2 bases, J lost 4 bases, and 8 bases lay in between. The CDR3 reads CASSIQGRETQYF. The DNA for the CDR3 is TGTGCCAGTAGTATACAGGGGCGAGAGACCCAGTACTTC.

The chain links TRBV5-1 to TRBJ2-7, with a tentative D call TRBD2 (6 bases). This CDR3 has 15 amino acids. From germline, CDR1 is SGHRS and CDR2 YFSETQ. Trimming took off 4 bases at V and 5 bases at J, with 19 bases between the two ends. The CDR3 protein is CASSLPSGSGHEQYF. The CDR3 DNA sequence: TGCGCCAGCAGCCTCCCCTCAGGGAGCGGGCACGAGCAGTACTTC.

The J gene is TRBJ2-3, the V gene TRBV4-1, with D unclear. This CDR3 region has 14 residues. The germline V and J ends were trimmed by 1 base and 1 base, with 6 bases remaining between them. Germline V CDR1 and CDR2: MGHRA, YSYEKL. In DNA form, the CDR3 reads TGCGCCAGCAGCCAAGCTATGCGCACAGATACGCAGTATTTT. This codes for CASSQAMRTDTQYF.

This clone was observed once. This chain links TRBV5-8 with TRBJ1-3, with D maybe TRBD1 (6 bases). The germline V gene encodes CDR1 SGHTS and CDR2 YDEGEE. V was clipped by 4 bases and J by 6 bases, with 14 bases between them. CDR3 length: 14 amino acids. The DNA of the CDR3 is TGTGCCAGCAGCCGAGGGTCAGGGGAAAACACCATATATTTT. Its protein is CASSRGSGENTIYF.

The chain couples TRBV9 to TRBJ2-5; D is perhaps TRBD2 (6 bases). V lost 4 bases and J lost 5, with 15 bases in between. This CDR3 is built from 14 residues. Germline V lookup: CDR1 SGDLS, CDR2 YYNGEE. The CDR3 spells CASSPGGIVETQYF. In DNA, the CDR3 is TGTGCCAGCAGCCCCGGAGGGATAGTGGAGACCCAGTACTTC.

This chain connects TRBV21-1 to TRBJ1-3; no check of the table's D call, TRBD1, against the DNA was made. TRBV21-1 represents a pseudogene. The CDR3 is made up of 14 amino acids. The CDR3 loop is CASSTQGPGNTIYF. The CDR3 DNA is TGTGCCAGCAGCACACAGGGACCAGGAAACACCATATATTTT.

This clone was recorded only once. V gene TRBV2 combines with J gene TRBJ1-4; 7 positions match TRBD1. Trimming took 7 bases from V and 7 from J; bases not matched to a gene: 12. The CDR3 is 15 residues long. Germline CDR1 SNHLY, CDR2 FYNNEI. Written as DNA, the CDR3 is TGTGCCAGCAATCAACAGGGGTTAGGCGGTGAAAAACTGTTTTTT. Protein: CASNQQGLGGEKLFF.

This sequence joins TRBV4-1 and TRBJ1-5; D remains unclear. The CDR3 has 15 amino acids. V was shortened by 0 bases and J by 6 bases, with 12 bases between the two germline ends. Germline CDR1 reads MGHRA; CDR2 reads YSYEKL. The CDR3 DNA is TGCGCCAGCAGCCAAGATGGGCAGTTGGGTCAGCCCCAGCATTTT. Translating gives CASSQDGQLGQPQHF.

The chain recombines TRBV27 with TRBJ2-7; 10 bases align to TRBD1. After removal of 1 base from V and 1 base from J, the junction contained 10 bases not matched to a gene. This CDR3 has 18 amino acids. Germline CDR1 is MNHEY and CDR2 is SMNVEV (reference sequence). The CDR3 nucleotides read TGTGCCAGCAGTTTATATTACGGGGACAGGGGCGCTTCCTACGAGCAGTACTTC. Protein sequence: CASSLYYGDRGASYEQYF.

For this clone: At one of its ends the junction is not consistent with the germline gene, which may arise from a read error. CDR3 residues: CASSSTGFLYGYTF. The CDR3 DNA is TGTGCTAGCAGTTCGACGGGATTCCTCTATGGCTACACCTTC. This chain uses TRBV7-7 with TRBJ1-2; D is undetermined. The germline gives CDR1 SSHAT, CDR2 FNYEAQ (reference sequence). The CDR3 runs 14 residues. Supplemented by reference TRBV7-7 and TRBJ1-2, the full variable domain reads GAGVSQSPRYKVTKRGQDVTLRCDPISSHATLYWYQQALGQGPEFLTYFNYEAQPDKSGLPSDRFSAERPEGSISTLTIQRTEQRDSAMYRCASSSTGFLYGYTFGSGTRLTVV.

The V gene is TRBV6-6, the J gene TRBJ2-7; D possibly corresponds to TRBD2 (5 bases). This CDR3 has 15 amino acids. Germline CDR1 is MNHNY and CDR2 is SVGAGI (reference sequence). V was pared by 7 bases and J by 1 base, with 17 bases between. CDR3 DNA: TGTGCCAGCATTCCCGTAGGAGGCCGATCCTACGAGCAGTACTTC. Amino acids: CASIPVGGRSYEQYF.

V is TRBV10-3 and J is TRBJ1-1; D is ambiguous. V shed 10 bases and J shed 2 bases, with 11 bases lying between them. There are 12 residues in the CDR3. Germline values: CDR1 ENHRY, CDR2 SYGVKD. CDR3 sequence reads: CASSGINTEAFF. For the CDR3, the DNA is TGTGCCAGTTCGGGGATTAACACTGAAGCTTTCTTT.

The CDR3 reads CASSQSVTSNYGYTF. The CDR3 nucleotides are TGCGCCAGCAGCCAATCCGTGACAAGTAACTATGGCTACACCTTC. The V gene is TRBV4-3, the J gene TRBJ1-2; D is uncertain. V lost 2 bases, J lost 1 base, and 11 bases lay in between. CDR1 and CDR2 (germline): LGHNA, YSLEER. The CDR3 contains 15 residues.

The chain joins TRBV11-2 to TRBJ2-7, with D uncertain. This CDR3 is 14 amino acids long. Per the germline V gene, CDR1 is SGHAT and CDR2 is FQNNGV. Trimming cost V 2 bases and J 4 bases, with 12 bases left between them. The CDR3 DNA reads TGTGCCAGCAGCTTATTCACGAGGCGATACGAGCAGTACTTC. Its translation is CASSLFTRRYEQYF.

Worth noting for this clone: This specimen includes other DNA sequences encoding the same CDR3. The genes are TRBV9 and TRBJ2-3; possible D gene TRBD2, 7 bases. The V and J ends lost 0 bases and 2 bases respectively, with 13 bases between them. Per germline, CDR1 SGDLS and CDR2 YYNGEE. CDR3 length equals 16 residues. CDR3 DNA: TGTGCCAGCAGCGTAGTTGGGGGGGGGCCCACAGATACGCAGTATTTT. Translating gives CASSVVGGGPTDTQYF.

The rearrangement joins TRBV7-8 to TRBJ2-1; the D is unclear. Trimming pared 5 bases from V and 5 bases from J, leaving 16 bases between. CDR1 SGHVS and CDR2 FQNEAQ come from the germline V gene. CDR3 size: 15 residues. DNA of the CDR3: TGTGCCAGCAGCGCCACTATTCTGCGGCACAATGAGCAGTTCTTC. Protein: CASSATILRHNEQFF.

This clone showed up just a few times. The CDR3 DNA is TGTGCCAGCAGCTACCACAGTGGCTCCTACGAGCAGTACTTC. This translates into CASSYHSGSYEQYF. This chain uses TRBV5-5 with TRBJ2-7; D not certain. V lost 3 bases, J lost 0 bases, and 10 bases lay in between. Germline assignment: CDR1 SGHKS and CDR2 YYEKEE (reference sequence). The CDR3 sequence is 14 residues long.

The chain is built from TRBV30 and TRBJ2-7; D gene unclear. V gave up 1 base and J gave up 5 bases, with 12 bases separating them. Germline values: CDR1 GTSNPN, CDR2 SVGIG (reference sequence). This CDR3 has 13 amino acids. CDR3 region: CAWSALYLDEQYF. The CDR3 bases are TGTGCCTGGAGTGCACTTTATCTGGACGAGCAGTACTTC.

The chain recombines TRBV25-1 with TRBJ1-2; TRBD1 might be the D (6 bases). CDR1 and CDR2 (germline): MGHDK, SYGVNS. The CDR3 spans 15 residues. Trimming shortened V by 1 base and J by 0 bases, and 9 bases separated the two germline ends. Written as DNA, the CDR3 is TGTGCCAGCAGTGAATGGGACATATCTAACTATGGCTACACCTTC. Its protein product is CASSEWDISNYGYTF.

V and J are TRBV7-9 and TRBJ1-2, with 9 bases aligning to TRBD1. The V gene's germline CDR1 is SEHNR and CDR2 FQNEAQ (reference sequence). There are 16 residues in the CDR3. V lost 3 bases and J lost 8; bases outside the gene matches: 13. CDR3 region: CASSFSFAGQGAGYTF. Here the CDR3 DNA reads TGTGCCAGCAGCTTCTCTTTCGCGGGACAGGGAGCCGGCTACACCTTC.

CDR3 loop: CASRPLAGITYNEQFF. The CDR3 bases are TGTGCCAGCAGACCACTAGCGGGGATAACCTACAATGAGCAGTTCTTC. This sequence joins TRBV27 and TRBJ2-1; 10 bases agree with TRBD2. The CDR3 consists of 16 residues. Germline V CDR1 and CDR2: MNHEY, SMNVEV (reference sequence). With 6 bases clipped from V and 2 bases from J, the junction kept 7 bases outside the gene matches.

V usage is TRBV18 and J usage is TRBJ2-7, with D maybe TRBD1 (7 bases). Trimming left V 2 bases short and J 6 bases short, with 17 bases between. Germline-derived CDR1 and CDR2 are KGHSH and LQKENI. This CDR3 comprises 15 residues. The CDR3: CASSPMEGAPAEQYF. In nucleotides, the CDR3 is TGTGCCAGCTCACCAATGGAGGGGGCACCGGCCGAGCAGTACTTC.

The DNA for the CDR3 is TGTGCCAGCAGCACCCGACAGGGGAGAGGTAATTCACCCCTCCACTTT. Amino acid sequence: CASSTRQGRGNSPLHF. The gene calls are TRBV7-2 and TRBJ1-6; 8 bases match TRBD1. The CDR3 consists of 16 residues. V lost 5 bases to trimming and J lost 6 bases; unmatched junction nucleotides: 9. CDR1 is SGHTA and CDR2 is FQGNSA in the germline V gene.